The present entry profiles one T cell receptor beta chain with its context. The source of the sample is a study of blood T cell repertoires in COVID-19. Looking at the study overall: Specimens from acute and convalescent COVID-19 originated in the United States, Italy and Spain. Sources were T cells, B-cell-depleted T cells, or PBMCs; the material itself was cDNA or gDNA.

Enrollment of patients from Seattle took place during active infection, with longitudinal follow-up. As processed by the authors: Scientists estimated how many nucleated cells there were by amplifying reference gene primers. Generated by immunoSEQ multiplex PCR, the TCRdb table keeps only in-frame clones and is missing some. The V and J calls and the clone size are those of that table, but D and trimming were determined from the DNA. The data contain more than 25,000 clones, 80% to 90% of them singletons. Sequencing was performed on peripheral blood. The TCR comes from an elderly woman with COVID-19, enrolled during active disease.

CDR3 bases: TGCGCCAGCAGCCAAGCCCAGCGGTTTAGCACAGATACGCAGTATTTT. It codes for CASSQAQRFSTDTQYF. This rearrangement joins TRBV4-1 to TRBJ2-3, with D perhaps matching TRBD2 (5 bases). V was cut by 1 base and J by 0 bases, with 11 bases left in between. Germline CDR1 MGHRA, CDR2 YSYEKL. The CDR3 spans 16 residues.